This passage covers 12 T cell receptor beta chains from one sample sequenced in a study of early stage breast cancer tumors. This table comes from immunoSEQ multiplex PCR, and its TCRdb copy is limited to in-frame clones, with some not included. The sample yields 25,000 to 35,000 clones, 70% to 75% seen once. The sequenced sample was blood. Receptor source: a person aged 40 to 49 with breast cancer.

This sequence joins TRBV27 and TRBJ2-7, with D unclear. This CDR3 region has 11 residues. Germline V gene lookup returns CDR1 MNHEY and CDR2 SMNVEV (reference sequence). Trimming took off 6 bases at V and 6 bases at J, with 9 bases between the two ends. The CDR3 DNA reads as TGTGCCAGCAGCATCTATGGCGAGCAGTACTTC. Its translation: CASSIYGEQYF.

V gene TRBV4-3 combines with J gene TRBJ2-1, with a possible D match to TRBD2 (5 bases). V dropped 4 bases and J dropped 2 bases, with 15 bases sitting between them. CDR3 length equals 16 residues. Germline V gene data show CDR1 as LGHNA and CDR2 as YSLEER. The DNA for the CDR3 is TGCGCCAGCAGCCGACGGACTGTCTACCCCTACAATGAGCAGTTCTTC. It yields the protein CASSRRTVYPYNEQFF.

The V gene is TRBV29-1, the J gene TRBJ2-7; no reliable D call. This CDR3 has 12 residues. In germline, CDR1 is SQVTM, CDR2 ANQGSEA. V was cut by 4 bases and J by 2 bases, with 9 bases left in between. CDR3 coding DNA: TGCAGCGTTGCGCTAGAGGCCTACGAGCAGTACTTC. Protein sequence: CSVALEAYEQYF.

The V call is TRBV4-3, the J call TRBJ2-1; TRBD1 or TRBD2 may be the D gene (5 bases each). The germline CDR1 and CDR2 sequences are LGHNA and YSLEER. The CDR3 loop spans 16 amino acids. The V and J ends lost 0 bases and 3 bases respectively, with 12 bases between them. The CDR3 sequence is CASSQERLGGYNEQFF. The CDR3 nucleotides read TGCGCCAGCAGCCAAGAACGACTTGGGGGCTACAATGAGCAGTTCTTC.

This CDR3 is CASIPGPRGNQPQHF. As DNA, the CDR3 is TGCGCCAGCATACCCGGTCCGAGGGGCAATCAGCCCCAGCATTTT. This sequence joins TRBV5-1 and TRBJ1-5; D is undetermined. There are 15 residues in the CDR3. The germline V gene encodes CDR1 SGHRS and CDR2 YFSETQ. V lost 6 bases to trimming and J lost 2 bases, with 15 bases between them.

The rearrangement uses TRBV13 and TRBJ2-5; 14 bases agree with TRBD2. Germline values: CDR1 PRHDT, CDR2 FYEKMQ (reference sequence). The CDR3 length is 20 residues. V lost 1 base and J lost 2; bases outside the gene matches: 12. The CDR3 loop is CASSLAEWGTSGSRQETQYF. The CDR3 coding sequence is TGTGCCAGCAGCTTAGCTGAGTGGGGGACTAGCGGGAGTAGGCAAGAGACCCAGTACTTC.

This clone is termed medium-sized. The chain is built from TRBV18 and TRBJ1-1; the D is unclear. V was trimmed by 4 bases and J by 3 bases, leaving 9 bases between them. The CDR3 loop spans 13 amino acids. Looked up from germline, CDR1 is KGHSH and CDR2 is LQKENI. CDR3 sequence: CASSQGGDTEAFF. DNA for the CDR3: TGTGCCAGCTCACAAGGAGGAGACACTGAAGCTTTCTTT.

The chain is built from TRBV7-8 and TRBJ1-1; no firm D call. This CDR3 has 18 amino acids. Trimming shortened V by 2 bases and J by 1 base, and 20 bases separated the two germline ends. In germline, CDR1 is SGHVS, CDR2 FQNEAQ. The CDR3 DNA is TGTGCCAGCAGCTTAAGTCGTATAGGATTTACTCCGAACACTGAAGCTTTCTTT. Translating it yields CASSLSRIGFTPNTEAFF.

CDR3 residues: CASSQGGTDPYEQYF. The DNA for the CDR3 is TGCGCCAGCAGCCAAGGGGGGACAGATCCGTACGAGCAGTACTTC. The V call is TRBV4-3, the J call TRBJ2-7; TRBD1 agrees at 7 bases. Germline assignment: CDR1 LGHNA and CDR2 YSLEER. The J segment lost 4 bases and the V segment lost 1 base, leaving 7 bases of the junction unmatched. This CDR3 has 15 residues.

This clone came up a few times. The rearrangement uses TRBV11-3 and TRBJ1-2; D may be TRBD1 (5 bases). Trimming shortened V by 3 bases and J by 0 bases, and 14 bases separated the two germline ends. This CDR3 is built from 16 residues. Per the germline V gene, CDR1 is SGHNT and CDR2 is YENEEA. In nucleotides, the CDR3 is TGTGCCAGCAGCTTTGGGCAGGGTCTGGCTAACTATGGCTACACCTTC. It yields the protein CASSFGQGLANYGYTF.

A few counts support this clone. The chain joins TRBV4-3 to TRBJ2-3; D not certain. The CDR3 sequence is 18 residues long. Trimming removed 4 bases at V and 2 bases at J, with 22 bases between. Germline CDR1 is LGHNA and CDR2 is YSLEER. In DNA, the CDR3 is TGCGCCAGCAGCCCCAATCAGATGAGCGCCAACCCCACAGATACGCAGTATTTT. Translated: CASSPNQMSANPTDTQYF.

This chain links TRBV25-1 with TRBJ2-2; 12 bases match TRBD2. V lost 2 bases to trimming and J lost 6 bases; unmatched junction nucleotides: 4. CDR1 is MGHDK, CDR2 SYGVNS, per germline. The CDR3 spans 16 residues. CDR3 sequence (DNA): TGTGCCAGCAGTGAAAGGACTAGCGGGACCCCCGGGGAGCTGTTTTTT. Its protein is CASSERTSGTPGELFF.